The 9 T cell receptor beta chains reported below all come from one sample, sequenced in a study of post-analysis software for immune sequencing data. Findings and caveats of the study: Several TRBV segments were more frequent in patients than controls; TRBV5-6, TRBV5-1 and TRBV20-1 belonged to this group.

These receptors have no identified antigens. Carried by the TCR beta cDNA libraries were unique molecular identifiers. MiXCR was run by TCRdb on the PCR reads, yielding one entry per CDR3 protein. The sample carries 750,000 to 950,000 distinct CDR3 sequences, roughly 58% recorded once. The sample consisted of blood. Every receptor here comes from a girl between 10 and 17 years old with multiple sclerosis.

The J gene is TRBJ2-3, the V gene TRBV20-1, with 13 nucleotides matching TRBD2. Germline V gives CDR1 DFQATT, CDR2 SNEGSKA (reference sequence). J was trimmed by 4 bases and V by 1 base; bases with no gene match: 5. The CDR3 is made up of 16 amino acids. CDR3 sequence (DNA): TGCAGTGCTAGAGTACTAGCGGGGGGGCTCCCAGATACGCAGTATTTT. Its translation is CSARVLAGGLPDTQYF.

The chain couples TRBV5-1 to TRBJ2-5, with 7 bases aligning to TRBD2. CDR1 and CDR2 from the germline V gene are SGHRS and YFSETQ. There are 15 residues in the CDR3. Trimming removed 1 base from V and 5 bases from J; junction bases left unmatched: 8. The CDR3 region is CASSLNPSGGETQYF. DNA for the CDR3: TGCGCCAGCAGCTTGAATCCGTCCGGGGGGGAGACCCAGTACTTC.

Only one count was recorded for this clonotype. The chain couples TRBV29-1 to TRBJ2-1; D is perhaps TRBD1 (6 bases). The CDR3 is made up of 13 amino acids. Germline lookup yields CDR1 SQVTM and CDR2 ANQGSEA. The V end was cut by 4 bases, the J end by 9 bases, with 16 bases between. CDR3 DNA: TGCAGCGTTGTTAACAGGGTATTACTTGAGCAGTTCTTC. Translating gives CSVVNRVLLEQFF.

V gene TRBV3-1 combines with J gene TRBJ1-4; 9 bases are a match to TRBD1. Per germline, CDR1 LGHDT and CDR2 YNNKEL (reference sequence). There are 16 residues in the CDR3. The junction had 7 bases not matched to a gene; V was cut back by 0 bases and J by 8 bases. This CDR3 is CASSQEGTGWGEKLFF. CDR3 coding DNA: TGTGCCAGCAGCCAAGAAGGGACAGGGTGGGGAGAAAAACTGTTTTTT. Full variable domain (remainder filled in from reference TRBV3-1 and TRBJ1-4): DTAVSQTPKYLVTQMGNDKSIKCEQNLGHDTMYWYKQDSKKFLKIMFSYNNKELIINETVPNRFSPKSPDKAHLNLHINSLELGDSAVYFCASSQEGTGWGEKLFFGSGTQLSVL.

This clonotype was counted a few times. The chain recombines TRBV12-3 or TRBV12-4 with TRBJ1-2; 8 bases are shared with TRBD1. V was clipped by 5 bases and J by 4 bases; unmatched bases: 6. The CDR3 loop spans 14 amino acids. The CDR3 region is CASSPTGAVYGYTF. CDR3 DNA: TGTGCCAGCAGTCCGACAGGGGCCGTCTATGGCTACACCTTC.

V is TRBV7-2 and J is TRBJ2-4; D unresolved. The J call is uncertain, as TRBJ2-7 better fits the DNA end. Germline V gene sequence: CDR1 SGHTA, CDR2 FQGNSA. The CDR3 contains 13 residues. The CDR3 loop is CASSLTTDYEQYF. The CDR3 DNA follows: TGTGCCAGCAGCTTAACGACGGACTACGAGCAGTACTTC.

V usage is TRBV15 and J usage is TRBJ2-5; 10 bases agree with TRBD2. The V and J ends lost 0 bases and 10 bases, in that order; junction bases with no gene match: 8. The CDR3 contains 15 residues. CDR1 is LNHNV and CDR2 is YYDKDF in the germline V gene (reference sequence). The CDR3 is CATSRDLASGSNQYF. The CDR3 coding sequence is TGTGCCACCAGCAGAGATTTGGCTAGCGGGAGTAACCAGTACTTC. The full variable domain, its missing parts supplied by reference TRBV15 and TRBJ2-5, is DAMVIQNPRYQVTQFGKPVTLSCSQTLNHNVMYWYQQKSSQAPKLLFHYYDKDFNNEADTPDNFQSRRPNTSFCFLDIRSPGLGDTAMYLCATSRDLASGSNQYFGPGTRLLVL.

This clonotype has a handful of counts. The chain uses TRBV29-1 and TRBJ2-1; D perhaps matches TRBD1 (6 bases). Germline V lookup: CDR1 SQVTM, CDR2 ANQGSEA. The CDR3 has 11 amino acids. The V gene lost 6 bases and the J gene lost 8 bases, with 11 bases spanning the gap. The CDR3 nucleotides read TGCAGCGTCCGGGACATCCATGAGCAGTTCTTC. It codes for CSVRDIHEQFF.

The chain employs TRBV5-1 and TRBJ2-7; possibly TRBD2 for D (5 bases). The V end was cut by 4 bases, the J end by 0 bases, with 14 bases between. Germline V gene sequence: CDR1 SGHRS, CDR2 YFSETQ. This CDR3 comprises 15 residues. The CDR3 spells CASSRQRETSYEQYF. CDR3 coding DNA: TGCGCCAGCAGCCGCCAAAGGGAGACCTCCTACGAGCAGTACTTC.